This TCR beta chain derives from a study of TIL therapy for anti-PD-1-resistant metastatic lung cancer. On the study more broadly: Tumors carried a median approximately 1.6 non-synonymous mutations per megabase.

This CDR3 has 17 residues. Germline lookup yields CDR1 KGHSH and CDR2 LQKENI. Between the trimmed V and J ends, which lost 1 base and 1 base, there was a span of 15 bases. Specified time point: pre-treatment sample, taken before nivolumab and TIL therapy. Most excised metastases sampled were pleural nodules or supraclavicular lymph nodes. This was the immunoSEQ v3 assay. The data were produced by immunoSEQ multiplex PCR, yet TCRdb's version contains in-frame clones alone and is incomplete. The repertoire holds several thousand clones, approximately 83% seen once, with 11% in the top ten. The chain uses TRBV18 and TRBJ2-3, with D tentatively TRBD2 (7 bases). Sequences were derived from tumor tissue, sampled at baseline. This receptor was taken from a person aged 25 to 85 with non-small cell lung cancer. This CDR3 is CASSPRGRGLGTDTQYF. Here the CDR3 DNA reads TGTGCCAGCTCACCACGGGGGCGGGGGCTTGGCACAGATACGCAGTATTTT.